A selection of T cell receptor beta chains follows, all from one sample in a study of type 1 regulatory T cells. TCRdb fed the reads into MiXCR, producing one record per CDR3 protein. The sample records approximately 20,000 distinct CDR3 sequences, around 9.6% being singletons. What was sequenced was CD4+ T cells, either the whole sample or a sorted fraction (not recorded which). Receptors originate from a human donor in good health. Each CDR3 is given with its conserved first and last residue. A D gene is named only where the DNA matches it firmly. Clone size is stated in some rows and not others, as once, few, many or a class when expanded.

CDR3: CASRERGSTDTQYF; DNA: TGTGCCAGCAGGGAGCGGGGTAGCACAGATACGCAGTATTTT; size: many; J: TRBJ2-3; D: TRBD2; length: 14; V: TRBV2
CDR3: CASDSGMYNEQFF; DNA: TGTGCCAGCGACTCGGGTATGTACAATGAGCAGTTCTTC; size: medium-sized; J: TRBJ2-1; D: .; length: 13; V: TRBV7-2
CDR3: CASSGNGNEQFF; DNA: TGTGCCAGCAGTGGGAACGGCAATGAGCAGTTCTTC; size: many; J: TRBJ2-1; D: .; length: 12; V: TRBV6-4
CDR3: CAIGGVGTQYF; DNA: TGTGCCATAGGAGGGGTGGGGACCCAGTACTTC; size: .; J: TRBJ2-5; D: .; length: 11; V: TRBV10-3
CDR3: CASSLTSGSFYEQYF; DNA: TGTGCCAGCAGCTTAACTAGCGGGAGTTTTTACGAGCAGTACTTC; size: many; J: TRBJ2-7; D: TRBD2; length: 15; V: TRBV7-8
CDR3: CSAGQGTNTGEPFF; DNA: TGCAGCGCGGGGCAGGGGACGAACACCGGGGAGCCGTTTTTT; size: .; J: TRBJ2-2; D: .; length: 14; V: TRBV29-1
CDR3: CASSQEMETQYF; DNA: TGTGCCAGCAGCCAAGAAATGGAGACCCAGTACTTC; size: .; J: TRBJ2-5; D: .; length: 12; V: TRBV14
CDR3: CASSLSVPPISYEQYF; DNA: TGTGCCAGCAGCTTATCGGTACCACCGATCTCCTACGAGCAGTACTTC; size: .; J: TRBJ2-7; D: .; length: 16; V: TRBV7-8
CDR3: CSATPSGRKGSYNEQFF; DNA: TGCAGTGCTACACCTAGCGGGAGGAAAGGGTCCTACAATGAGCAGTTCTTC; size: many; J: TRBJ2-1; D: TRBD2; length: 17; V: TRBV20-1
CDR3: CASSRQAPGPGHEQFF; DNA: TGTGCCAGCAGCCGACAGGCGCCCGGTCCCGGCCATGAGCAGTTCTTC; size: few; J: TRBJ2-1; D: .; length: 16; V: TRBV3-1
CDR3: CASSLGVRQTIYEQYF; DNA: TGTGCCAGCAGCTTAGGAGTAAGGCAGACCATCTACGAGCAGTACTTC; size: .; J: TRBJ2-7; D: .; length: 16; V: TRBV7-6
CDR3: CASSPGQGNIQYF; DNA: TGCGCCAGCAGCCCAGGACAGGGAAACATTCAGTACTTC; size: many; J: TRBJ2-4; D: TRBD1; length: 13; V: TRBV5-1
CDR3: CASSPDLIPGVQQYF; DNA: TGTGCCAGCTCACCCGATCTGATACCGGGAGTTCAGCAGTACTTC; size: many; J: TRBJ2-7; D: .; length: 15; V: TRBV6-6
CDR3: CASSPGGMSSYNEQFF; DNA: TGTGCCAGCAGCCCAGGGGGGATGAGCTCCTACAATGAGCAGTTCTTC; size: many; J: TRBJ2-1; D: .; length: 16; V: TRBV7-9
CDR3: CAIGGTQNTEAFF; DNA: TGTGCCATCGGGGGGACCCAAAACACTGAAGCTTTCTTT; size: medium-sized; J: TRBJ1-1; D: .; length: 13; V: TRBV10-3
CDR3: CASSFQGALGNQPQHF; DNA: TGTGCCAGCAGCTTCCAGGGGGCGTTGGGCAATCAGCCCCAGCATTTT; size: few; J: TRBJ1-5; D: TRBD1; length: 16; V: TRBV7-2